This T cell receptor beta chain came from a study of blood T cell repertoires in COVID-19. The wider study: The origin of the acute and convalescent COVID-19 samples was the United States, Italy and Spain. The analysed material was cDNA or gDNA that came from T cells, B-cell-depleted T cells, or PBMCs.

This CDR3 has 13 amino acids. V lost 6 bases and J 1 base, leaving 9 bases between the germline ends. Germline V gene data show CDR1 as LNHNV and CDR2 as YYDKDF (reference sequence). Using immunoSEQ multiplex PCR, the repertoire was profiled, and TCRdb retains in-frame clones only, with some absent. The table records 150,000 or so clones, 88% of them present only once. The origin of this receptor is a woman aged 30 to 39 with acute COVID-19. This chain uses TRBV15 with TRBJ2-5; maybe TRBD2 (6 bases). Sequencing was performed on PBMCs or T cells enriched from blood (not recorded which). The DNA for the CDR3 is TGTGCCACCAGTCGGAGGGCCCAAGAGACCCAGTACTTC. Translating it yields CATSRRAQETQYF.